This TCR beta chain was recorded in a study of T cell repertoires in cytomegalovirus infection (dated by TCRdb to between 2017 and 2020). Background on the whole study: The peptide stimulations were aimed at well-studied HLA-B-restricted epitopes as well as recently identified HLA-C-restricted CMV epitopes, whose presentation resists viral immunomodulation. Donor HLA type was relevant to the analysis, because carriage of CMV infection together with the matching HLA type was indicated by public TCR beta signatures. Results and caveats for the whole study, not just this receptor: In the ex vivo response, HLA-C-restricted CMV-specific TCR beta clonotypes were dominant, and in two of eight donors the single most frequent clonotype came from this HLA-C-restricted group. Carriers of CMV infection plus the relevant HLA type were discriminated by the cumulative frequency of public TCR beta family members in the study cohort and in an independent roughly 320-donor cohort.

The treatment or condition label, read with the paper, signifies: in vitro stimulation with specific CMV peptide epitopes to enrich CMV-specific T cells. Sequencing relied on an Illumina HiSeq 1500. The public reads were reanalyzed by TCRdb: fastp trimming at Q25, MiXCR alignment, in-frame beta chains only. All rows with the same CDR3 protein become a single entry with the most common DNA and genes. The sample table lists tens of thousands of distinct CDR3 sequences, roughly half of them with a count of one. The ten most abundant clones make up 93% of the sample. This clonotype appeared once. It lacks a known antigen. Base qualities are not at hand, and no much larger clone is one base apart. A single read offers scant evidence. The germline V gene (reference sequence) specifies MNHEY as CDR1 and SMNVEV as CDR2. Counted from cysteine to phenylalanine, this CDR3 has 14 amino acids. The CDR3 DNA has 42 bases and is translated from base 1. Trimming leaves V shorter by 7 bases and J shorter by 5 bases, with the junction holding 7 bases beyond the gene matches.

This receptor was identified in a human donor in good health (CMV status not recorded). Some clones in this sample may be carry-over from other donors' samples. The chain joins TRBV27 to TRBJ1-1, and 10 bases in between align with TRBD1. The source was CD8+ T cells from cultured PBMCs, collected from culture after CMV antigen stimulation. The sequence in DNA is TGTGCCAGCACCCTAAGGACAGGGGGGACTGAAGCTTTCTTT. It translates as CASTLRTGGTEAFF.